The 18 T cell receptor beta chains below were found in one sample sequenced in a study of T cell responses to AZD1222 COVID-19 vaccine. TCRdb's copy holds only in-frame clones and misses some; the assay was immunoSEQ multiplex PCR. Seen here are some 120,000 clones, around 90% observed once, and the top ten hold roughly 1.5%. The sequencing used peripheral blood, collected on day 0 of AZD1222 vaccination. The source is an adult in good health.

In DNA, the CDR3 is TGTGCCAGCAGCCCCCAGAGTGGCGAGCAGTTCTTC. Protein sequence: CASSPQSGEQFF. V and J are TRBV6-1 and TRBJ2-1, with D uncertain. The germline V gene encodes CDR1 MNHNS and CDR2 SASEGT. The CDR3 runs to 12 residues. Trimming removed 6 bases from V and 10 bases from J, with 13 bases in between.

The chain employs TRBV28 and TRBJ1-3; D ambiguous. Germline CDR1 and CDR2: MDHEN and SYDVKM. Trimming stripped 6 bases from V and 0 bases from J, with 9 bases between. The CDR3 has 14 amino acids. The CDR3 spells CASSDGSSGNTIYF. CDR3 sequence (DNA): TGTGCCAGCAGCGACGGAAGCTCTGGAAACACCATATATTTT.

This clone was detected only a few times. The V call is TRBV7-9, the J call TRBJ1-3; D gene uncertain. Trimming cost V 3 bases and J 7 bases, with 4 bases left between them. The germline V gene encodes CDR1 SEHNR and CDR2 FQNEAQ (reference sequence). This CDR3 has 11 amino acids. CDR3 bases: TGTGCCAGCAGCTTCAGGAACACCATATATTTT. Amino acid sequence: CASSFRNTIYF.

The V and J genes are TRBV29-1 and TRBJ1-3; maybe TRBD1 (6 bases). The ends were cut back, 1 base at V and 0 bases at J, with 10 bases in the middle. Germline V gives CDR1 SQVTM, CDR2 ANQGSEA. This CDR3 contains 15 residues. The CDR3 DNA reads TGCAGCGTTGAAGGGGGGCAGAGCTCTGGAAACACCATATATTTT. Protein: CSVEGGQSSGNTIYF.

The V gene is TRBV3-1 (or the pseudogene TRBV3-2), the J gene TRBJ1-6, with D possibly being TRBD1 (6 bases). Germline loops: CDR1 LGHDT, CDR2 YNNKEL (reference sequence). Trimming took off 0 bases at V and 7 bases at J, with 19 bases between the two ends. The CDR3 length is 18 residues. CDR3 nucleotide sequence: TGTGCCAGCAGCCAAGATTATGGGACAAGGGTTTCCAATTCACCCCTCCACTTT. It codes for CASSQDYGTRVSNSPLHF.

The chain carries TRBV12-3 or TRBV12-4 and TRBJ1-6; no firm D call. The CDR3 covers 11 residues. The ends were cut back, 6 bases at V and 5 bases at J, with 2 bases in the middle. CDR3 nucleotide sequence: TGTGCCAGCAGCCATAATTCACCCCTCCACTTT. Residues: CASSHNSPLHF.

This chain uses TRBV9 with TRBJ2-3; D gene unclear. The V gene lost 0 bases and the J gene lost 2 bases, with 7 bases spanning the gap. CDR1 and CDR2 from the germline V gene are SGDLS and YYNGEE. The CDR3 is 14 residues long. The CDR3 here is CASSVVQDTDTQYF. DNA of the CDR3: TGTGCCAGCAGCGTAGTTCAAGACACAGATACGCAGTATTTT. Drawing the rest from reference TRBV9 and TRBJ2-3, the complete variable domain is DSGVTQTPKHLITATGQRVTLRCSPRSGDLSVYWYQQSLDQGLQFLIQYYNGEERAKGNILERFSAQQFPDLHSELNLSSLELGDSALYFCASSVVQDTDTQYFGPGTRLTVL.

The genes are TRBV7-8 and TRBJ1-1, with TRBD1 matching 10 bases. V gave up 6 bases and J gave up 3 bases; unmatched junction bases: 7. The length of the CDR3 is 15 residues. Germline V gives CDR1 SGHVS, CDR2 FQNEAQ. CDR3 sequence: CASRPGGQGYTEAFF. The CDR3 DNA follows: TGTGCCAGCAGACCCGGGGGACAGGGGTACACTGAAGCTTTCTTT.

The V and J genes are TRBV28 and TRBJ2-1, with 9 bases lining up with TRBD2. CDR1 and CDR2 (germline): MDHEN, SYDVKM. There are 15 residues in the CDR3. V was pared by 2 bases and J by 10 bases, with 9 bases of the junction left unmatched. CDR3 sequence reads: CASSLQASGAVEQFF. DNA for the CDR3: TGTGCCAGCAGTTTACAGGCTAGCGGGGCGGTGGAGCAGTTCTTC.

This clone was seen a handful of times. V gene TRBV27 combines with J gene TRBJ2-7; the D gene is possibly TRBD2 (6 bases). This CDR3 has 14 amino acids. Between the trimmed V and J ends, which lost 4 bases and 5 bases, there was a span of 15 bases. In germline, CDR1 is MNHEY, CDR2 SMNVEV (reference sequence). For the CDR3, the DNA is TGTGCCAGCAGTTCAATGGGACTTGGGGACGAGCAGTACTTC. It translates to CASSSMGLGDEQYF.

CDR3 DNA: TGTGCCAGCAGTCACAGGGGGCGGGGAGGCTACACCTTC. Protein sequence: CASSHRGRGGYTF. The J gene is TRBJ1-2, the V gene TRBV27, with 9 nucleotides matching TRBD1. CDR3 length: 13 residues. Losses at the gene ends were 5 bases for V and 8 bases for J; bases not matched to a gene: 6. Looked up from germline, CDR1 is MNHEY and CDR2 is SMNVEV (reference sequence).

The genes are TRBV12-3 or TRBV12-4 and TRBJ1-1, with D maybe TRBD1 (5 bases). V was trimmed by 7 bases and J by 5 bases, leaving 11 bases between them. The CDR3 is 12 amino acids. This CDR3 reads CASTAWGTEAFF. In nucleotides, the CDR3 is TGTGCCAGCACCGCGTGGGGGACTGAAGCTTTCTTT.

The chain links TRBV27 to TRBJ2-3, with D perhaps TRBD1 (6 bases). The CDR3 loop spans 13 amino acids. Germline V gives CDR1 MNHEY, CDR2 SMNVEV (reference sequence). Trimming took 2 bases from V and 3 from J, leaving 6 bases between them. The CDR3 DNA is TGTGCCAGCAGTTTAAGGGGGACAGATACGCAGTATTTT. Amino acid sequence: CASSLRGTDTQYF.

The chain carries TRBV12-3 or TRBV12-4 and TRBJ2-7; TRBD1 is a possible D gene (5 bases). V was cut by 7 bases and J by 2 bases, with 12 bases left in between. CDR3 length: 13 amino acids. DNA of the CDR3: TGTGCCAGCACCGATAGGGGAACCTACGAGCAGTACTTC. Translation gives CASTDRGTYEQYF.

This clone was observed once. The chain links TRBV28 to TRBJ2-7, with 10 bases identical to TRBD1. Germline V gives CDR1 MDHEN, CDR2 SYDVKM. CDR3 length: 16 amino acids. Germline trimming cut 5 bases from V and 4 bases from J; bases unmatched to any gene: 11. The CDR3 nucleotides read TGTGCCAGCAGTGGAGCCGGGACAGGGGTTCCATACGAGCAGTACTTC. Translating it yields CASSGAGTGVPYEQYF.

This chain uses TRBV7-2 with TRBJ2-1, with D unresolved. CDR1 and CDR2 from the germline V gene are SGHTA and FQGNSA. The germline V and J ends were trimmed by 3 bases and 6 bases, with 15 bases remaining between them. CDR3 length: 15 amino acids. The CDR3 region is CASSLGLGIGNEQFF. The CDR3 region has the DNA TGTGCCAGCAGCTTGGGCCTGGGGATAGGCAATGAGCAGTTCTTC.

This clone was counted at least ten times. The J gene is TRBJ2-2, the V gene TRBV18; D assignment may be TRBD1 or TRBD2 (6 bases each). The germline V gene encodes CDR1 KGHSH and CDR2 LQKENI. The CDR3 covers 15 residues. V was trimmed by 2 bases and J by 3 bases, leaving 10 bases between them. The CDR3 region is CASSPGGGDTGELFF. The CDR3 bases are TGTGCCAGCTCACCAGGAGGGGGAGACACCGGGGAGCTGTTTTTT.

J is TRBJ1-6 and V is TRBV3-1 (or the pseudogene TRBV3-2); 7 bases fit TRBD1. Per the germline V gene, CDR1 is LGHDT and CDR2 is YNNKEL (reference sequence). This CDR3 has 15 residues. Germline trimming cut 3 bases from V and 7 bases from J; bases unmatched to any gene: 6. This CDR3 reads CASSHPGQTNSPLHF. As DNA, the CDR3 is TGTGCCAGCAGCCACCCGGGACAGACGAATTCACCCCTCCACTTT.